These 30 T cell receptor beta chains share one sample of origin, sequenced in a study of Ad26.COV2.S vaccination and SARS-CoV-2 variants. The repertoire was sequenced with immunoSEQ multiplex PCR; TCRdb's copy has only in-frame clones and lacks some. The sample lists over 350,000 clones, around nine tenths occurring once. The sample's treatment: 15 to 20 received Ad26.COV2.S at low or high dose, single or two shots; 5 received placebo; per-sample allocation not given. Samples came from day 63 after the first vaccine or placebo injection. The sample consisted of peripheral blood, taken in a trial of Ad26.COV2.S vaccine versus placebo. Every receptor here comes from a person aged 18-65 years who received the Ad26.COV2.S COVID-19 vaccine or a placebo.

This chain connects TRBV7-9 to TRBJ1-2; D is unresolved. CDR1 and CDR2 (germline): SEHNR, FQNEAQ (reference sequence). This CDR3 comprises 15 residues. Trimming took off 2 bases at V and 4 bases at J, with 14 bases between the two ends. This CDR3 reads CASSLSLGVLYGYTF. CDR3 sequence (DNA): TGTGCCAGCAGCTTATCCCTTGGGGTCCTCTATGGCTACACCTTC.

This clone has a single count. V is TRBV30 and J is TRBJ1-1, with 8 bases lining up with TRBD1. CDR1 and CDR2 from the germline V gene are GTSNPN and SVGIG (reference sequence). J lost 0 bases, V lost 3 bases, and 3 bases had no gene match. The CDR3 runs to 14 residues. In DNA, the CDR3 is TGTGCCTGGAGCCCGACAGGGGTGAACACTGAAGCTTTCTTT. Encoded protein: CAWSPTGVNTEAFF.

Written as DNA, the CDR3 is TGTGCCACCAGCGAAGACGGTTACGAGCAGTACTTC. It specifies CATSEDGYEQYF. This rearrangement joins TRBV15 to TRBJ2-7; D gene uncertain. The V end was cut by 5 bases, the J end by 4 bases, with 9 bases between. CDR3 length equals 12 residues. Germline lookup yields CDR1 LNHNV and CDR2 YYDKDF (reference sequence).

This clone was seen only a few times. This rearrangement joins TRBV27 to TRBJ1-5; 10 bases match TRBD1. Germline loops: CDR1 MNHEY, CDR2 SMNVEV (reference sequence). V dropped 5 bases and J dropped 3; count of bases not matched to a gene: 7. This CDR3 has 16 residues. CDR3 DNA: TGTGCCAGCAGTGGGAAGACAGGGGGCTACAATCAGCCCCAGCATTTT. Its protein product is CASSGKTGGYNQPQHF.

V is TRBV12-3 or TRBV12-4 and J is TRBJ2-5; D remains unclear. The CDR3 consists of 12 residues. Trimming pared 3 bases from V and 6 bases from J, leaving 8 bases between. CDR3 coding DNA: TGTGCCAGCAGTTTCGTTGTCAAGACCCAGTACTTC. Its protein product is CASSFVVKTQYF.

The chain couples TRBV5-6 to TRBJ1-5, with D unclear. CDR3 length equals 15 residues. V lost 2 bases and J 9 bases, leaving 18 bases between the germline ends. Germline V lookup: CDR1 SGHDT, CDR2 YYEEEE. The CDR3 is CASSFGNKNSLPQHF. The CDR3 nucleotides are TGTGCCAGCAGCTTCGGGAACAAAAACAGTCTGCCCCAGCATTTT.

The J gene is TRBJ1-2, the V gene TRBV5-1; tentative D call: TRBD1 (5 bases). V lost 0 bases to trimming and J lost 4 bases, with 13 bases between them. The CDR3 consists of 15 residues. The germline V gene has CDR1 SGHRS and CDR2 YFSETQ. DNA for the CDR3: TGCGCCAGCAGCTTGGGATCCGGGGGGGTCTATGGCTACACCTTC. As protein: CASSLGSGGVYGYTF.

The J gene is TRBJ1-4, the V gene TRBV12-3 or TRBV12-4; 7 nucleotides line up with TRBD1. With V trimmed by 10 bases and J by 7 bases, 9 bases remained unmatched. CDR3 length equals 13 residues. CDR3 amino acids: CATTRDSSEKLFF. CDR3 bases: TGTGCCACTACCCGGGACAGTAGTGAAAAACTGTTTTTT.

This chain joins TRBV7-2 and TRBJ2-7, with D perhaps matching TRBD1 (5 bases). The CDR3 runs to 15 residues. Germline V lookup: CDR1 SGHTA, CDR2 FQGNSA. Trimming took 5 bases from V and 2 from J, leaving 16 bases between them. The chain's CDR3 is CASSVNGHSAYEQYF. The CDR3 DNA reads TGTGCCAGCAGCGTAAATGGACACTCGGCCTACGAGCAGTACTTC.

This clone was seen a single time. The chain joins TRBV2 to TRBJ1-6; 9 nucleotides align to TRBD1. V dropped 7 bases and J dropped 9; count of bases not matched to a gene: 7. CDR1 is SNHLY and CDR2 is FYNNEI in the germline V gene. The CDR3 runs to 14 residues. DNA of the CDR3: TGTGCCAGCAAGCGGGACAGGGAGTCTTCACCCCTCCACTTT. Amino acid sequence: CASKRDRESSPLHF.

This clone was counted a single time. The chain has TRBV6-1 and TRBJ2-6; 7 bases agree with TRBD1. Germline CDR1 MNHNS, CDR2 SASEGT. The ends lost 4 bases at V and 0 bases at J; junction bases unmatched: 6. The CDR3 is 17 residues long. The CDR3: CASSATGSPSGANVLTF. The CDR3 bases are TGTGCCAGCAGTGCGACAGGGAGTCCCTCTGGGGCCAACGTCCTGACTTTC.

In this sample, this clone turned up a few times. The chain employs TRBV5-1 and TRBJ2-1; a weak D match, TRBD2 (6 bases). The CDR3 contains 14 residues. Germline CDR1 and CDR2: SGHRS and YFSETQ. The V end lost 3 bases, the J end lost 8 bases, and 15 bases lay between the germline ends. The CDR3 reads CASSSGGSPDEQFF. CDR3 coding DNA: TGCGCCAGCAGCTCCGGGGGTAGCCCGGATGAGCAGTTCTTC.

CDR3 DNA: TGTGCCTGGAGTCTGTGGACAGGGAGTTATTTAGATACGCAGTATTTT. This codes for CAWSLWTGSYLDTQYF. The rearrangement joins TRBV30 to TRBJ2-3, with 8 bases aligning to TRBD1. Germline CDR1 and CDR2: GTSNPN and SVGIG (reference sequence). This CDR3 is built from 16 residues. V was pared by 2 bases and J by 5 bases, with 12 bases of the junction left unmatched.

This chain uses TRBV4-3 with TRBJ1-1, with D uncertain. In germline, CDR1 is LGHNA, CDR2 YSLEER. The length of the CDR3 is 15 residues. Trimming took off 1 base at V and 1 base at J, with 10 bases between the two ends. CDR3 region: CASSQGTAGNTEAFF. In nucleotides, the CDR3 is TGCGCCAGCAGCCAAGGAACGGCAGGGAACACTGAAGCTTTCTTT.

The chain is built from TRBV7-6 and TRBJ2-4; D could derive from TRBD1 or TRBD2 (5 bases each). The CDR3 extends over 16 amino acids. The ends were cut back, 0 bases at V and 3 bases at J, with 12 bases in the middle. Germline assignment: CDR1 SGHVS and CDR2 FNYEAQ. CDR3 nucleotides: TGTGCCAGCAGCTTAGCGAGGGGTATAGGCAAAAACATTCAGTACTTC. Its protein product is CASSLARGIGKNIQYF. Based on the CDR3 plus reference TRBV7-6 and TRBJ2-4, the full variable domain is GAGVSQSPRYKVTKRGQDVALRCDPISGHVSLYWYRQALGQGPEFLTYFNYEAQQDKSGLPNDRFSAERPEGSISTLTIQRTEQRDSAMYRCASSLARGIGKNIQYFGAGTRLSVL.

This chain joins TRBV7-7 and TRBJ2-1; the match to TRBD1 covers 8 bases. V lost 1 base to trimming and J lost 6 bases; unmatched junction nucleotides: 5. CDR1 is SSHAT and CDR2 is FNYEAQ in the germline V gene (reference sequence). This CDR3 has 15 amino acids. The CDR3 DNA reads as TGTGCCAGCAGCTTAGGACAGGGGATCGGCAATGAGCAGTTCTTC. It codes for CASSLGQGIGNEQFF.

The J gene is TRBJ2-5, the V gene TRBV12-5; D uncertain. V was shortened by 1 base and J by 5 bases, with 11 bases between the two germline ends. Germline V gene data show CDR1 as LGHNT and CDR2 as FRNRAP. CDR3 length: 14 residues. The CDR3 DNA sequence: TGTGCTAGTGGTTTGGGACTTCAGAGGGAGACCCAGTACTTC. Its translation: CASGLGLQRETQYF. Supplemented by reference TRBV12-5 and TRBJ2-5, the full variable domain reads DARVTQTPRHKVTEMGQEVTMRCQPILGHNTVFWYRQTMMQGLELLAYFRNRAPLDDSGMPKDRFSAEMPDATLATLKIQPSEPRDSAVYFCASGLGLQRETQYFGPGTRLLVL.

Only one count was recorded for this clone. This chain uses TRBV20-1 with TRBJ2-3; 10 nucleotides match TRBD2. The V gene end was trimmed by 5 bases and the J gene end by 0 bases; junction bases not matched to a gene: 11. The CDR3 is 17 residues long. CDR1 DFQATT and CDR2 SNEGSKA come from the germline V gene (reference sequence). The CDR3 sequence is CSARGLAGAPSTDTQYF. The CDR3 DNA reads as TGCAGTGCTCGTGGGCTAGCGGGGGCCCCTAGCACAGATACGCAGTATTTT.

In DNA, the CDR3 is TGTGCCAGCAGCTTAGGGACAGGGATTCAGCCCCAGCATTTT. Protein: CASSLGTGIQPQHF. The gene calls are TRBV7-9 and TRBJ1-5; 8 bases are a match to TRBD1. CDR3 length: 14 residues. Trimming cost V 1 base and J 6 bases; bases outside gene matches: 2. Germline V lookup: CDR1 SEHNR, CDR2 FQNEAQ (reference sequence).

CDR3 sequence (DNA): TGTGCCAGCAGCTCCGGTCTTTTCGCAGATTTCGACGAGCAGTACTTC. This translates into CASSSGLFADFDEQYF. This chain connects TRBV7-9 to TRBJ2-7; D call uncertain. The length of the CDR3 is 16 residues. CDR1 and CDR2 from the germline V gene are SEHNR and FQNEAQ (reference sequence). V shed 4 bases and J shed 5 bases, with 21 bases lying between them.

The chain uses TRBV5-1 and TRBJ2-5; D remains ambiguous. The V gene's germline CDR1 is SGHRS and CDR2 YFSETQ. V was clipped by 0 bases and J by 0 bases, with 6 bases between them. The CDR3 totals 14 residues. The CDR3 nucleotides are TGCGCCAGCAGCTTGGGCATGTACCAAGAGACCCAGTACTTC. Translating gives CASSLGMYQETQYF.

This chain links TRBV12-3 or TRBV12-4 with TRBJ2-7; D unclear. The V end lost 6 bases, the J end lost 3 bases, and 9 bases lay between the germline ends. The CDR3 loop spans 12 amino acids. The CDR3 sequence: CASSKDLYEQYF. The CDR3 DNA sequence: TGTGCCAGCAGCAAAGACCTCTACGAGCAGTACTTC.

The chain joins TRBV11-2 to TRBJ2-7, with TRBD2 identical over 9 bases. Germline CDR1 and CDR2: SGHAT and FQNNGV. The CDR3 covers 19 residues. The trim removed 1 base at V and 0 bases at J, leaving 13 bases unmatched. The CDR3 region is CASSLVASGAFASSYEQYF. In nucleotides, the CDR3 is TGTGCCAGCAGCTTAGTGGCTAGCGGGGCCTTTGCTAGCTCCTACGAGCAGTACTTC.

This rearrangement joins TRBV7-6 to TRBJ2-5; no firm D call. This CDR3 is built from 13 residues. The germline CDR1 and CDR2 sequences are SGHVS and FNYEAQ. V gave up 1 base and J gave up 5 bases, with 8 bases separating them. The CDR3 region is CASSLVWLETQYF. The CDR3, as DNA: TGTGCCAGCAGCTTAGTGTGGTTGGAGACCCAGTACTTC. The whole variable domain, filled in from reference TRBV7-6 and TRBJ2-5, reads GAGVSQSPRYKVTKRGQDVALRCDPISGHVSLYWYRQALGQGPEFLTYFNYEAQQDKSGLPNDRFSAERPEGSISTLTIQRTEQRDSAMYRCASSLVWLETQYFGPGTRLLVL.

The chain couples TRBV7-2 to TRBJ1-2; 10 positions agree with TRBD1. The V gene's germline CDR1 is SGHTA and CDR2 FQGNSA. The CDR3 is 13 residues long. The ends lost 5 bases at V and 7 bases at J; junction bases unmatched: 4. CDR3 nucleotides: TGTGCCAGCAGCCAGGGACAGGGGTTTGGCTACACCTTC. It codes for CASSQGQGFGYTF.

The CDR3: CASSRTGLDNEQFF. In DNA, the CDR3 is TGTGCCAGCAGCCGTACAGGGTTGGACAATGAGCAGTTCTTC. The chain joins TRBV5-4 to TRBJ2-1; maybe TRBD1 (6 bases). V lost 4 bases and J 5 bases, leaving 13 bases between the germline ends. Germline V gene data show CDR1 as SGHNT and CDR2 as YYREEE (reference sequence). This CDR3 comprises 14 residues.

V gene TRBV19 combines with J gene TRBJ1-1, with TRBD1 identical over 7 bases. Germline CDR1 reads LNHDA; CDR2 reads SQIVND (reference sequence). V shed 5 bases, J shed 5 bases, and the junction held 5 bases outside the gene matches. CDR3 length: 13 residues. The CDR3 DNA sequence: TGTGCCAGTAGTTGGGACAGTAAGACTGAAGCTTTCTTT. Its protein is CASSWDSKTEAFF.

V gene TRBV9 combines with J gene TRBJ2-3, with 7 positions matching TRBD2. CDR3 length equals 14 residues. CDR1 SGDLS and CDR2 YYNGEE come from the germline V gene. Losses at the gene ends were 2 bases for V and 1 base for J; bases not matched to a gene: 1. CDR3 DNA sequence: TGTGCCAGCAGCGTCCGGGGGGGCACAGATACGCAGTATTTT. Its translation: CASSVRGGTDTQYF.

The J gene is TRBJ2-3, the V gene TRBV2; no firm D call. The ends were cut back, 6 bases at V and 2 bases at J, with 15 bases in the middle. CDR1 and CDR2 from the germline V gene are SNHLY and FYNNEI. The CDR3 is made up of 15 amino acids. The CDR3 loop reads CASRNSNTYTDTQYF. The DNA for the CDR3 is TGTGCCAGCAGGAATAGCAACACCTACACAGATACGCAGTATTTT.

This clone was counted between two and nine times. The chain links TRBV6-5 to TRBJ1-6, with 7 bases matching TRBD1. Per germline, CDR1 MNHEY and CDR2 SVGAGI. V dropped 5 bases and J dropped 8; count of bases not matched to a gene: 3. The CDR3 sequence is 13 residues long. The DNA for the CDR3 is TGTGCCAGCAGTACCGACAGGGATTCACCCCTCCACTTT. Translation: CASSTDRDSPLHF.